This T cell receptor (beta chain) was captured by sequencing in a study of blood T cell repertoires in COVID-19. Across the whole study: Whether acute or convalescent, the COVID-19 samples came from the United States, Italy and Spain. PBMCs, B-cell-depleted T cells, or T cells provided the cDNA or gDNA that made up the material.

Ages ranged from about 18 to 89 years, with residence in under 25 US areas. Participant-given clinical history determined each cohort assignment. This clone was counted only a few times. Measured with immunoSEQ multiplex PCR; TCRdb has only the in-frame clones, and not every one. Of 200,000 to 300,000 clones in the sample, 88% were seen once. The receptor comes from a woman in her thirties or forties with acute COVID-19. Sequenced input: PBMCs or T cells enriched from blood (not recorded which).

The CDR3 is CASSGRSAAAGNTIYF. DNA of the CDR3: TGTGCCAGCAGTGGTCGTTCGGCGGCGGCTGGAAACACCATATATTTT. The chain recombines TRBV6-1 with TRBJ1-3, with unresolved D. V was cut by 4 bases and J by 2 bases, with 15 bases left in between. Germline assignment: CDR1 MNHNS and CDR2 SASEGT. There are 16 residues in the CDR3.